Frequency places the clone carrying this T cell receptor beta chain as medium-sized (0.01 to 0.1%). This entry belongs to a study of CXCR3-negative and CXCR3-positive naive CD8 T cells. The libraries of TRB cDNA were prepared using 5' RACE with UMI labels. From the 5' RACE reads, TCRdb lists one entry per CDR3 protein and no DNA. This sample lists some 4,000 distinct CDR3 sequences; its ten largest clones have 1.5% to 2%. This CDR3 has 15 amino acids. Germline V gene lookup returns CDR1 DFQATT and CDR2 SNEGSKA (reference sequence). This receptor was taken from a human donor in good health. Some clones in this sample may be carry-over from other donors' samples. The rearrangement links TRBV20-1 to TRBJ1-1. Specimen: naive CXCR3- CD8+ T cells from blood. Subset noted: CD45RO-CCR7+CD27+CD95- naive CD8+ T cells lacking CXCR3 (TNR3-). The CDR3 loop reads CSAVPLVTKNTEAFF.